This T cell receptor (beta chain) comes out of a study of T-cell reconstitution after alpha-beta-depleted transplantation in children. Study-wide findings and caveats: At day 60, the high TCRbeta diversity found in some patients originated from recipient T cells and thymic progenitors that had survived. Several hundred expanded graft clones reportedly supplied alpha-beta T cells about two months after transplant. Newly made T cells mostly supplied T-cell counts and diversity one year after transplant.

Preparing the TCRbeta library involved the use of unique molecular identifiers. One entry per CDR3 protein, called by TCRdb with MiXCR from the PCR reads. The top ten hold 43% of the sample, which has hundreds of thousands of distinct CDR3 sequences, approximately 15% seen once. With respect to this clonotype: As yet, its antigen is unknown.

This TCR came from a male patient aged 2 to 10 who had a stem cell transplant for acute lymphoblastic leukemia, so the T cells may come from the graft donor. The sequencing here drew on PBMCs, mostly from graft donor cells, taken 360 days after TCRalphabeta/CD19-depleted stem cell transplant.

In DNA, the CDR3 is TGCGCCAGCAGACTTGGAGATACGCAGTATTTT. This sequence encodes CASRLGDTQYF. The rearrangement links TRBV5-1 to TRBJ2-3; D gene unclear. The CDR3 has 11 amino acids. Germline V gene lookup returns CDR1 SGHRS and CDR2 YFSETQ. V was pared by 5 bases and J by 5 bases, with 6 bases between.